Listed here is a single T cell receptor beta chain. Assay used: immunoSEQ multiplex PCR; TCRdb lists only in-frame clones, some missing. The data contain under 300,000 clones, around nine tenths of them singletons. The CDR3 covers 19 residues. The data are from a study of blood T cell repertoires in COVID-19. The wider study: The United States, Italy and Spain supplied acute and convalescent COVID-19 samples.

The study drew participants aged about 18 to 89 years from some 25 US areas. Researchers sorted participants into cohorts using their self-reported clinical history. This chain joins TRBV21-1 and TRBJ1-2; the table names TRBD1, a call not compared with the DNA. TRBV21-1 is a recognized pseudogene. Sequencing used PBMCs or T cells enriched from blood (not recorded which). The sequence derives from a woman aged 50 to 65 who had recovered from COVID-19. This CDR3 reads CASSSSSGTGGRKDYGYTF. The CDR3 DNA reads as TGTGCCAGCAGCTCCAGCTCCGGGACAGGGGGAAGAAAGGATTATGGCTACACCTTC.